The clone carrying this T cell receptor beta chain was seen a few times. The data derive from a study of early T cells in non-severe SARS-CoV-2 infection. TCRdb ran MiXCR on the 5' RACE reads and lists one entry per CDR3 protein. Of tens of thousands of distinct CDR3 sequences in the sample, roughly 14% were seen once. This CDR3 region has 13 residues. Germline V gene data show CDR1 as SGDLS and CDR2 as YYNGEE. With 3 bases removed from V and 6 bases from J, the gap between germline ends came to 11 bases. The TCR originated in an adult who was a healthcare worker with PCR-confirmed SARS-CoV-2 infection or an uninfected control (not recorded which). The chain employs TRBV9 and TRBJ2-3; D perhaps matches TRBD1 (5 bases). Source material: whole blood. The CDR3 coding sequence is TGTGCCAGCAGCGGGGGCGTTCTGGATACGCAGTATTTT. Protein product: CASSGGVLDTQYF.